This TCR beta chain was observed in a study of post-analysis software for immune sequencing data. General study points: Among 5 or 6 TRBV segments more frequent in patients than controls were TRBV5-6, TRBV5-1 and TRBV20-1. Samples made in the same batch grouped tightly together by F measure.

Presence of unique molecular identifiers characterized the TCR beta cDNA libraries. TCRdb reprocessed the PCR reads via MiXCR and lists one record per CDR3 protein. The data contain 380,000 or so distinct CDR3 sequences, less than 40% of them singletons. The germline gives CDR1 MNHNS, CDR2 SASEGT. The CDR3 contains 14 residues. V dropped 2 bases and J dropped 7 bases, with 12 bases sitting between them. Notes on this clonotype: The target antigen is unknown.

This chain joins TRBV6-1 and TRBJ2-1; no definite D call. What was sequenced was blood. The clonotype originates from a girl between 5 and 17 years old with multiple sclerosis. CDR3 sequence reads: CASSEWNSGNEQFF. CDR3 coding DNA: TGTGCCAGCAGTGAATGGAACAGTGGGAATGAGCAGTTCTTC.